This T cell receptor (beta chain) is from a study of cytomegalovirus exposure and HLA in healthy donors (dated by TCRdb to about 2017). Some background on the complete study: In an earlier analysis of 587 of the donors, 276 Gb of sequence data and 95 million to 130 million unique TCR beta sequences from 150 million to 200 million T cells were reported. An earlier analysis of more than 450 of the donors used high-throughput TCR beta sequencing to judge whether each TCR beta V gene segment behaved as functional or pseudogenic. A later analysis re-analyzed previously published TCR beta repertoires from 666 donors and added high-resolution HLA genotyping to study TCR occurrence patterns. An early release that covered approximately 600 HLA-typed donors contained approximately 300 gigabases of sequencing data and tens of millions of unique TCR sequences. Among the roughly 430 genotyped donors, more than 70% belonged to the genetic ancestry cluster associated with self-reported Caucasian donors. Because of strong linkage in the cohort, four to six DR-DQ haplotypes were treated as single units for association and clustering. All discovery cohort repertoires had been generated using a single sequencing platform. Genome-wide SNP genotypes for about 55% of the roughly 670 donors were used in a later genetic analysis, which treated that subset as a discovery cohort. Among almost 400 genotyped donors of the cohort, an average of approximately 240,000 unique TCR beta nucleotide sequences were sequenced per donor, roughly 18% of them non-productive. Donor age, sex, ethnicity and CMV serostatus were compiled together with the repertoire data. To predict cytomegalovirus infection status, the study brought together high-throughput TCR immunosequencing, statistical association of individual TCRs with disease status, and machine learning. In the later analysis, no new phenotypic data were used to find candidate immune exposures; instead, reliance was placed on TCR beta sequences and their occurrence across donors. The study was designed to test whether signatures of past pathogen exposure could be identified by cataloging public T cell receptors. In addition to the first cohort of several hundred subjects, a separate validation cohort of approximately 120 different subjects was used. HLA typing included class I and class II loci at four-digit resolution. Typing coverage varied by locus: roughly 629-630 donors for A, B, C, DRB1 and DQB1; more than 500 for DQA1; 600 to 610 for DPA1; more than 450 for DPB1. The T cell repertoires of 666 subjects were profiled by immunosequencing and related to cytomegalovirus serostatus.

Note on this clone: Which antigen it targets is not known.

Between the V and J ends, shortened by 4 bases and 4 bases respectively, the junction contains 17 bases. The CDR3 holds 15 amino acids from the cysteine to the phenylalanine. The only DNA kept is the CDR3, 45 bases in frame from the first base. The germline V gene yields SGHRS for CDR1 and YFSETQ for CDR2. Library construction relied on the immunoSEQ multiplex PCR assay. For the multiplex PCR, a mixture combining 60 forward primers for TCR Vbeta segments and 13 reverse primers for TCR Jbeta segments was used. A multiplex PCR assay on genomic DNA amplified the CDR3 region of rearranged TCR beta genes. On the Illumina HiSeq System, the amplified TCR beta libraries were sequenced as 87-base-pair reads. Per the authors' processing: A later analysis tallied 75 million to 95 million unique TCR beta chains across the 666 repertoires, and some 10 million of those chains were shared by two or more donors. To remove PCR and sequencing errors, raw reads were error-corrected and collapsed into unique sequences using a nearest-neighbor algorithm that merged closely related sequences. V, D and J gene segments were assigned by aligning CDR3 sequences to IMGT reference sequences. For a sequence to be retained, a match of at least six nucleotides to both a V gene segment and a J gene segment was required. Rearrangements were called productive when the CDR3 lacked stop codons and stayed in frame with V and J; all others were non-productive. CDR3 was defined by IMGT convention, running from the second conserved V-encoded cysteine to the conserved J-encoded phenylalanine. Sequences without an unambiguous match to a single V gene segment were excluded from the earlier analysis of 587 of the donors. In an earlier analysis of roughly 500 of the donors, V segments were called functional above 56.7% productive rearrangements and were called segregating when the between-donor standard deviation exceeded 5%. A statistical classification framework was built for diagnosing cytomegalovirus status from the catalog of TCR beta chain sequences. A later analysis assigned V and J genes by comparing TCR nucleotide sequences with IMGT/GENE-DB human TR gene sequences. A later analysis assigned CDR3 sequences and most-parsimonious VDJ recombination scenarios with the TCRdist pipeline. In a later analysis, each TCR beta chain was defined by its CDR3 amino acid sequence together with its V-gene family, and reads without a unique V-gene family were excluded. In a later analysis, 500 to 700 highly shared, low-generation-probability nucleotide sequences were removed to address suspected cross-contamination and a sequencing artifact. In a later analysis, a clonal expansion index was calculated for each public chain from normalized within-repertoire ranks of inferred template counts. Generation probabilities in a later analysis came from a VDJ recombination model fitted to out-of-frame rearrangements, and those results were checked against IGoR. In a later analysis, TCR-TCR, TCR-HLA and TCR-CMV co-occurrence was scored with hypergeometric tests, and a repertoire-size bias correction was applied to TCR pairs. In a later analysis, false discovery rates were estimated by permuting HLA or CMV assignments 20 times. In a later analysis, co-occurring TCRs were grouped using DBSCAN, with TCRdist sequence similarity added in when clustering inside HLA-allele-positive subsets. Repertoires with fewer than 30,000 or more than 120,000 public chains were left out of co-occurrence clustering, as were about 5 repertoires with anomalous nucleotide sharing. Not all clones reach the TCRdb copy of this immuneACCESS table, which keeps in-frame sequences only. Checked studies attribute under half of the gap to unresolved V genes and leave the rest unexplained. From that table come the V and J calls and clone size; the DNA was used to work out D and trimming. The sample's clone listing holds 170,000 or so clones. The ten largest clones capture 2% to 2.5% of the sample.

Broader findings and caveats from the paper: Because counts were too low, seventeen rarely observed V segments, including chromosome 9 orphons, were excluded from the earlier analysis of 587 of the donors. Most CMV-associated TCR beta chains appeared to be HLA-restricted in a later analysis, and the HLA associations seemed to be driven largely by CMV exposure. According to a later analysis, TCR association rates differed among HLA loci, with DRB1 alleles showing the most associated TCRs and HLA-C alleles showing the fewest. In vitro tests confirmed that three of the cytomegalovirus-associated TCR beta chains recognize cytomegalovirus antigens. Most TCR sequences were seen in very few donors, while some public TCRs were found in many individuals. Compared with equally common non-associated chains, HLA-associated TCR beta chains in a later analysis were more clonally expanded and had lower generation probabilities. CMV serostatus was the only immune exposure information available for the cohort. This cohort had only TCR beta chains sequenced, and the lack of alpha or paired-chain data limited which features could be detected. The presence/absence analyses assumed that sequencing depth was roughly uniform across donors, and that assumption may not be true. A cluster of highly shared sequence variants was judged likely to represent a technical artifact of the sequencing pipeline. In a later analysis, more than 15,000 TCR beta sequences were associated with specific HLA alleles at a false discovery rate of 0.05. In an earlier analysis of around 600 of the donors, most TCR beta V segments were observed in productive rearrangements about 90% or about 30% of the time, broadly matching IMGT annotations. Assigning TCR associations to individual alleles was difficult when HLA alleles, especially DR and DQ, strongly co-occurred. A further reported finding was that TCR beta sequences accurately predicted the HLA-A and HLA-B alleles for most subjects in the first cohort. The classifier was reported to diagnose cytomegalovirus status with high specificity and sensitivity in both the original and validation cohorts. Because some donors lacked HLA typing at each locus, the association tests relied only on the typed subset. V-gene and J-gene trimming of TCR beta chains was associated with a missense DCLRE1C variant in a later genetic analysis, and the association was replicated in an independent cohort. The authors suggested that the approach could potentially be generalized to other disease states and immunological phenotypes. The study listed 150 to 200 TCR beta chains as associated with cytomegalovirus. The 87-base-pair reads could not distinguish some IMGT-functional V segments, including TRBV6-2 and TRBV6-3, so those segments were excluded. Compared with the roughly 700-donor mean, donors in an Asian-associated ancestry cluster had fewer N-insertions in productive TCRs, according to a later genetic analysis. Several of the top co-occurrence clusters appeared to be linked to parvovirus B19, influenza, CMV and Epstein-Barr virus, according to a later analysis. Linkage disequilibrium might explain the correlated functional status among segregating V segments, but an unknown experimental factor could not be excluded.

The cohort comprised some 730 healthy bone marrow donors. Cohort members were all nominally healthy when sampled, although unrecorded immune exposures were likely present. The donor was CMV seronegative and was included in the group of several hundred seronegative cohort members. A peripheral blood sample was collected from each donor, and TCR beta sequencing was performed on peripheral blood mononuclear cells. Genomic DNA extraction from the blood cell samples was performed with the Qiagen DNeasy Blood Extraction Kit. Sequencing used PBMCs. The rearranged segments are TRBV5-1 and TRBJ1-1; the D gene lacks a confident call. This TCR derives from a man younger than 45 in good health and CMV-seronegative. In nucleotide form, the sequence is TGCGCCAGCAGCCTGGCGGCGGCGGAGGGCACTGAAGCTTTCTTT. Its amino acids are CASSLAAAEGTEAFF.